Each of the 3 T cell receptor beta chains below was sequenced from the same sample in a study of T cell responses to AZD1222 COVID-19 vaccine. This table comes from immunoSEQ multiplex PCR, and its TCRdb copy is limited to in-frame clones, with some not included. Here the sample spans approximately 70,000 clones, roughly 84% being singletons. Sequencing was performed on peripheral blood, taken on day 0 of AZD1222 vaccination. Source of these receptors: an adult in good health.

V and J are TRBV5-1 and TRBJ1-1; D is uncertain. The CDR3 has 15 residues. Germline CDR1 is SGHRS and CDR2 is YFSETQ. The V gene lost 0 bases and the J gene lost 7 bases, with 16 bases spanning the gap. The CDR3 spells CASSLAGFRGNEAFF. The CDR3 coding sequence is TGCGCCAGCAGCTTGGCCGGGTTCCGGGGAAATGAAGCTTTCTTT.

The rearrangement uses TRBV6-5 and TRBJ1-3; no clear D. The length of the CDR3 is 13 residues. The germline gives CDR1 MNHEY, CDR2 SVGAGI. With 2 bases removed from V and 3 bases from J, the gap between germline ends came to 5 bases. The CDR3 coding sequence is TGTGCCAGCAGTTACAGTCTTGGAAACACCATATATTTT. As protein: CASSYSLGNTIYF.

J is TRBJ1-2 and V is TRBV19; unclear D gene. The CDR3 is 13 residues long. Germline values: CDR1 LNHDA, CDR2 SQIVND (reference sequence). The CDR3 DNA reads TGTGCTACAAGAGAGGCCTTAAACTATGGCTACACCTTC. As protein: CATREALNYGYTF.